These 29 T cell receptor beta chains originate from one sample sequenced in a study of human T cells and chemical hapten exposure. The time point here: pre-sensitization, week 0. Described treatment: therapeutic diphenylcyclopropenone sensitization with weekly scalp DPC. TCRdb re-derived calls from the RACE reads in MiXCR, one entry per CDR3 protein. Among approximately 370,000 distinct CDR3 sequences, around 5.5% were seen once, and the ten largest hold over 6.5%. Sequencing used whole blood, obtained in connection with sensitization to the hapten diphenylcyclopropenone (DPC). The receptor source for this set is a woman aged 18 to 35 with alopecia areata. Some clones in this sample may be carry-over from other donors' samples.

Only a few counts were recorded for this clonotype. This chain joins TRBV3-1 and TRBJ1-6; D may be TRBD1 (5 bases). The CDR3 is made up of 15 amino acids. V lost 1 base and J lost 5, with 9 bases in between. CDR1 is LGHDT and CDR2 is YNNKEL in the germline V gene (reference sequence). The CDR3 protein is CASSQGGVHNSPLHF. The CDR3 coding sequence is TGTGCCAGCAGCCAAGGGGGGGTACATAATTCACCCCTCCACTTT. Full variable domain (missing parts from reference TRBV3-1 and TRBJ1-6): DTAVSQTPKYLVTQMGNDKSIKCEQNLGHDTMYWYKQDSKKFLKIMFSYNNKELIINETVPNRFSPKSPDKAHLNLHINSLELGDSAVYFCASSQGGVHNSPLHFGNGTRLTVT.

This clonotype was seen a handful of times. The chain uses TRBV7-9 and TRBJ2-7; TRBD2 might be the D (5 bases). CDR3 length: 12 residues. CDR1 and CDR2 (germline): SEHNR, FQNEAQ (reference sequence). Trimming shortened V by 5 bases and J by 3 bases, and 8 bases separated the two germline ends. CDR3 DNA sequence: TGTGCCAGCAGCGCGGGCAGCTACGAGCAGTACTTC. As protein: CASSAGSYEQYF.

This clonotype was counted ten times or more. This chain uses TRBV2 with TRBJ1-2; no reliable D call. The V end was cut by 1 base, the J end by 5 bases, with 5 bases between. CDR1 is SNHLY, CDR2 FYNNEI, per germline. The CDR3 length is 12 residues. The CDR3 spells CASSEGEYGYTF. As DNA, the CDR3 is TGTGCCAGCAGTGAAGGGGAGTATGGCTACACCTTC. Supplemented by reference TRBV2 and TRBJ1-2, the full variable domain reads EPEVTQTPSHQVTQMGQEVILRCVPISNHLYFYWYRQILGQKVEFLVSFYNNEISEKSEIFDDQFSVERPDGSNFTLKIRSTKLEDSAMYFCASSEGEYGYTFGSGTRLTVV.

This clonotype was seen repeatedly, ten times or more. In nucleotides, the CDR3 is TGTGCCAGCAGGCCCAACGGGTATAATTCACCCCTCCACTTT. It yields the protein CASRPNGYNSPLHF. This chain joins TRBV6-6 and TRBJ1-6; D is ambiguous. Between the trimmed V and J ends, which lost 6 bases and 4 bases, there was a span of 10 bases. This CDR3 has 14 amino acids. Germline assignment: CDR1 MNHNY and CDR2 SVGAGI (reference sequence).

The sample holds many counts of this clonotype. V gene TRBV5-1 combines with J gene TRBJ1-2; D gene unclear. This CDR3 region has 12 residues. Per the germline V gene, CDR1 is SGHRS and CDR2 is YFSETQ. The V and J ends lost 1 base and 8 bases respectively, with 9 bases between them. CDR3 protein: CASSLMGSGYTF. CDR3 sequence (DNA): TGCGCCAGCAGCTTGATGGGGAGCGGCTACACCTTC. The full variable domain, its missing parts supplied by reference TRBV5-1 and TRBJ1-2, is KAGVTQTPRYLIKTRGQQVTLSCSPISGHRSVSWYQQTPGQGLQFLFEYFSETQRNKGNFPGRFSGRQFSNSRSEMNVSTLELGDSALYLCASSLMGSGYTFGSGTRLTVV.

This clonotype was recorded many times. The rearrangement links TRBV5-5 to TRBJ2-7; 7 bases match TRBD1. Trimming at V came to 4 bases and at J to 3 bases, leaving 7 bases not matched to a gene. Germline V gene data show CDR1 as SGHKS and CDR2 as YYEKEE (reference sequence). The CDR3 consists of 14 residues. The CDR3 nucleotides read TGTGCCAGCAGCACCGGGACAGTAGACTACGAGCAGTACTTC. Translating it yields CASSTGTVDYEQYF.

This clonotype was counted at least ten times. This chain joins TRBV7-2 and TRBJ1-5; 7 positions agree with TRBD1. This CDR3 spans 16 amino acids. With V trimmed by 4 bases and J by 1 base, 7 bases remained unmatched. CDR1 SGHTA and CDR2 FQGNSA come from the germline V gene. The CDR3 DNA reads as TGTGCCAGCAGCTCACAGGGGCTACTAAGCAATCAGCCCCAGCATTTT. Translating it yields CASSSQGLLSNQPQHF.

This clonotype occurred many times. Here the CDR3 reads CATSVLGDTDTQYF. DNA of the CDR3: TGTGCCACCAGTGTTCTTGGGGATACAGATACGCAGTATTTT. The chain recombines TRBV24-1 with TRBJ2-3; D unclear. The CDR3 totals 14 residues. With 5 bases removed from V and 3 bases from J, the gap between germline ends came to 11 bases. The germline V gene encodes CDR1 KGHDR and CDR2 SFDVKD.

A few counts support this clonotype. This rearrangement joins TRBV12-3 or TRBV12-4 to TRBJ1-2; D remains unclear. The V and J ends lost 8 bases and 4 bases respectively, with 17 bases between them. The CDR3 extends over 14 amino acids. CDR3 nucleotide sequence: TGTGCCAGCGGTGGTCCGCCGGGAATCTATGGCTACACCTTC. Translating gives CASGGPPGIYGYTF.

CDR3 DNA: TGTGCCAGCAGCTCGACCGGGACAGGGGGCCCCCACTACGAGCAGTACTTC. Translated, it gives CASSSTGTGGPHYEQYF. The genes are TRBV5-6 and TRBJ2-7, with TRBD1 identical over 12 bases. The V segment lost 3 bases and the J segment 3 bases; nucleotides outside the gene matches: 10. This CDR3 is 17 amino acids long. From germline, CDR1 is SGHDT and CDR2 YYEEEE.

The table lists this clonotype with many counts. The V gene is TRBV4-3, the J gene TRBJ2-6; D may be TRBD1 or TRBD2 (6 bases each). This CDR3 spans 16 amino acids. CDR1 and CDR2 (germline): LGHNA, YSLEER. The V and J ends lost 0 bases and 2 bases respectively, with 8 bases between them. The CDR3 coding sequence is TGCGCCAGCAGCCAAGAAAGGGGGGCTGGGGCCAACGTCCTGACTTTC. Translating it yields CASSQERGAGANVLTF.

The chain carries TRBV11-2 and TRBJ2-2, with D possibly being TRBD2 (6 bases). Germline V CDR1 and CDR2: SGHAT, FQNNGV. This CDR3 has 16 residues. Trimming took off 4 bases at V and 2 bases at J, with 14 bases between the two ends. The CDR3 DNA follows: TGTGCCAGCAGCTCTAGGTCGGGGGAAAACACCGGGGAGCTGTTTTTT. Translated: CASSSRSGENTGELFF. Looking up the rest from reference TRBV11-2 and TRBJ2-2 gives the full variable domain: EAGVAQSPRYKIIEKRQSVAFWCNPISGHATLYWYQQILGQGPKLLIQFQNNGVVDDSQLPKDRFSAERLKGVDSTLKIQPAKLEDSAVYLCASSSRSGENTGELFFGEGSRLTVL.

This chain links TRBV5-5 with TRBJ2-1; 9 bases align to TRBD2. The CDR3 runs to 17 residues. Unmatched junction bases numbered 8, after V lost 0 bases and J lost 4 bases. Germline-derived CDR1 and CDR2 are SGHKS and YYEKEE (reference sequence). The CDR3 DNA is TGTGCCAGCAGCTTGGTTCTGGCGGGGGGGACTTACAATGAGCAGTTCTTC. Its protein product is CASSLVLAGGTYNEQFF.

The table lists this clonotype with many counts. The chain joins TRBV7-2 to TRBJ2-3, with D maybe TRBD2 (6 bases). Germline CDR1 SGHTA, CDR2 FQGNSA. The CDR3 runs 15 residues. V shed 4 bases and J shed 1 base, with 12 bases lying between them. CDR3 in amino acids: CASSSHPGGTDTQYF. The CDR3 bases are TGTGCCAGCAGCTCGCACCCGGGGGGCACAGATACGCAGTATTTT.

In this sample, this clonotype turned up many times. The chain carries TRBV6-2 or TRBV6-3 and TRBJ2-1; D possibly corresponds to TRBD1 (6 bases). This CDR3 region has 13 residues. Germline loops: CDR1 MNHEY, CDR2 SVGEGT. Trimming removed 7 bases from V and 8 bases from J, with 15 bases in between. CDR3 in DNA: TGTGCCAGCACCAAGACAGGTAACGATGAGCAGTTCTTC. Amino acid sequence: CASTKTGNDEQFF.

The chain employs TRBV7-8 and TRBJ1-4; 11 bases are a match to TRBD1. The CDR3 consists of 15 residues. In germline, CDR1 is SGHVS, CDR2 FQNEAQ. Trimming took 5 bases from V and 8 from J; bases not matched to a gene: 7. CDR3: CASSNRDRGEEKLFF. The DNA of the CDR3 is TGTGCCAGCAGCAACCGGGACAGGGGGGAGGAAAAACTGTTTTTT.

This clonotype has ten or more counts. The J gene is TRBJ1-5, the V gene TRBV28, with D maybe TRBD1 (6 bases). This CDR3 contains 14 residues. Germline CDR1 reads MDHEN; CDR2 reads SYDVKM. V dropped 3 bases and J dropped 6 bases, with 12 bases sitting between them. CDR3 sequence: CASSFSGVSQPQHF. In DNA, the CDR3 is TGTGCCAGCAGTTTTTCAGGGGTTAGTCAGCCCCAGCATTTT.

In its sample, this clonotype was seen a few times. This rearrangement joins TRBV6-1 to TRBJ1-6; D is possibly TRBD1 (6 bases). The CDR3 consists of 20 residues. CDR1 is MNHNS, CDR2 SASEGT, per germline. The V and J ends lost 6 bases and 0 bases respectively, with 24 bases between them. The chain's CDR3 is CASSFSPPGTRSSYNSPLHF. The CDR3 DNA sequence: TGTGCCAGCAGCTTCTCCCCCCCCGGGACACGGAGCTCCTATAATTCACCCCTCCACTTT.

This clonotype was picked up many times. This chain connects TRBV11-1 to TRBJ1-4; D gene uncertain. V was clipped by 1 base and J by 5 bases, with 5 bases between them. The CDR3 runs 13 residues. Germline V lookup: CDR1 SGHAT, CDR2 FQDESV (reference sequence). The CDR3 DNA sequence: TGTGCCAGCAGCTTAGACTCGAATGAAAAACTGTTTTTT. Amino acids: CASSLDSNEKLFF.

This clonotype was recorded many times. This chain uses TRBV7-2 with TRBJ2-1; D ambiguous. The CDR3 is 14 amino acids. Germline CDR1 reads SGHTA; CDR2 reads FQGNSA. V was shortened by 5 bases and J by 6 bases, with 14 bases between the two germline ends. The CDR3 loop reads CASSRGLGINEQFF. DNA for the CDR3: TGTGCCAGCAGCCGTGGCCTGGGAATCAATGAGCAGTTCTTC.

The chain recombines TRBV5-1 with TRBJ2-3; D unresolved. CDR3 length equals 15 residues. Trimming left V 0 bases short and J 3 bases short, with 11 bases between. The V gene's germline CDR1 is SGHRS and CDR2 YFSETQ. Written as DNA, the CDR3 is TGCGCCAGCAGCTTGGTAGGTCAGGCAACAGATACGCAGTATTTT. Its protein product is CASSLVGQATDTQYF.

The chain carries TRBV29-1 and TRBJ1-2; the D gene is possibly TRBD1 (6 bases). Germline V lookup: CDR1 SQVTM, CDR2 ANQGSEA. V was clipped by 0 bases and J by 4 bases, with 18 bases between them. The CDR3 is 16 residues long. CDR3 in amino acids: CSVEEQGPGLAYGYTF. DNA of the CDR3: TGCAGCGTTGAAGAACAGGGTCCAGGGTTAGCCTATGGCTACACCTTC.

This clonotype was recorded a few times. The chain employs TRBV6-5 and TRBJ2-6, with unresolved D. Per the germline V gene, CDR1 is MNHEY and CDR2 is SVGAGI. The CDR3 has 14 residues. Trimming shortened V by 7 bases and J by 1 base, and 8 bases separated the two germline ends. CDR3 sequence (DNA): TGTGCCAGCACCGTAACTTCTGGGGCCAACGTCCTGACTTTC. Translation: CASTVTSGANVLTF.

This clonotype was counted between two and nine times. V usage is TRBV11-2 and J usage is TRBJ1-1, with D perhaps TRBD1 (5 bases). V dropped 4 bases and J dropped 11 bases, with 14 bases sitting between them. Germline loops: CDR1 SGHAT, CDR2 FQNNGV. This CDR3 is 12 amino acids long. The CDR3 region has the DNA TGTGCCAGCAGCTCGTCCAGGGTGGCGGCTTTCTTT. As protein: CASSSSRVAAFF.

This clonotype has a count of ten or more. The junction does not match germline at one end; this may be a read error. The chain combines TRBV12-3 or TRBV12-4 with TRBJ2-7; D possibly uses TRBD1 or TRBD2 (5 bases each). This CDR3 has 11 amino acids. DNA of the CDR3: TGTGCCAGCACCCCTGGGACCAACAAATTCTTC. Translation: CASTPGTNKFF.

The chain employs TRBV5-4 and TRBJ1-5, with D hard to call. The V gene lost 1 base and the J gene lost 4 bases, with 9 bases spanning the gap. CDR3 size: 14 residues. Germline V CDR1 and CDR2: SGHNT, YYREEE (reference sequence). CDR3 amino acids: CASSLKVANQPQHF. The DNA of the CDR3 is TGTGCCAGCAGCTTGAAGGTAGCAAATCAGCCCCAGCATTTT.

This clonotype has only a few counts. The J gene is TRBJ2-1, the V gene TRBV7-2; 11 nucleotides match TRBD2. V dropped 5 bases and J dropped 7; count of bases not matched to a gene: 7. Germline lookup yields CDR1 SGHTA and CDR2 FQGNSA. The length of the CDR3 is 15 residues. The CDR3 DNA is TGTGCCAGCAGCCCCTATAGCGGGGGGGTAAATGAGCAGTTCTTC. This gives the protein CASSPYSGGVNEQFF.

The sample holds many counts of this clonotype. V gene TRBV5-5 combines with J gene TRBJ2-1; no clear D. The CDR3 has 14 amino acids. Trimming left V 0 bases short and J 8 bases short, with 12 bases between. Germline loops: CDR1 SGHKS, CDR2 YYEKEE (reference sequence). DNA for the CDR3: TGTGCCAGCAGCTTGGGTTCCGAGAAGGATGAGCAGTTCTTC. Translation gives CASSLGSEKDEQFF. Full variable domain (rest looked up from reference TRBV5-5 and TRBJ2-1): DAGVTQSPTHLIKTRGQQVTLRCSPISGHKSVSWYQQVLGQGPQFIFQYYEKEERGRGNFPDRFSARQFPNYSSELNVNALLLGDSALYLCASSLGSEKDEQFFGPGTRLTVL.

This rearrangement joins TRBV4-1 to TRBJ1-1, with D uncertain. In germline, CDR1 is MGHRA, CDR2 YSYEKL. V dropped 1 base and J dropped 2 bases, with 11 bases sitting between them. The CDR3 loop spans 15 amino acids. The CDR3 DNA follows: TGCGCCAGCAGCCAAGTCTCTACGGATAACACTGAAGCTTTCTTT. Translated, it gives CASSQVSTDNTEAFF.